This passage covers 16 T cell receptor beta chains from one sample sequenced in a study of T cells after yellow fever vaccination. A single record per CDR3 protein comes from TCRdb applying MiXCR to the 5' RACE reads. The sample shows hundreds of thousands of distinct CDR3 sequences, around 12% of them seen only once. The material sequenced was PBMCs, taken on the day of the yellow fever booster vaccination. The receptors were gathered from a man aged 25 to 40 who received the YFV17D yellow fever vaccine.

The rearrangement uses TRBV20-1 and TRBJ2-7, with D uncertain. The germline V and J ends were trimmed by 5 bases and 0 bases, with 5 bases remaining between them. Germline V gene sequence: CDR1 DFQATT, CDR2 SNEGSKA (reference sequence). The CDR3 has 11 amino acids. CDR3 residues: CSAEDSYEQYF. CDR3 nucleotides: TGCAGTGCTGAGGACTCCTACGAGCAGTACTTC.

This clonotype showed up just a few times. V gene TRBV20-1 combines with J gene TRBJ2-7; D not certain. V shed 1 base and J shed 2 bases, with 9 bases lying between them. Germline assignment: CDR1 DFQATT and CDR2 SNEGSKA (reference sequence). The CDR3 length is 13 residues. The CDR3 DNA is TGCAGTGCTAGAGTCAGGATCGCCTACGAGCAGTACTTC. Residues: CSARVRIAYEQYF.

The chain has TRBV20-1 and TRBJ2-1; TRBD2 aligns across 10 bases. The CDR3 is 14 amino acids. V trimming: 5 bases; J trimming: 8 bases; junction bases outside the gene matches: 9. Germline V gene lookup returns CDR1 DFQATT and CDR2 SNEGSKA (reference sequence). The CDR3: CSAEREGTGYEQFF. In DNA, the CDR3 is TGCAGTGCTGAGCGGGAGGGTACAGGCTATGAGCAGTTCTTC.

This clonotype has more than one count but fewer than ten. The chain recombines TRBV10-3 with TRBJ1-1; D may be TRBD1 (5 bases). V gave up 0 bases and J gave up 0 bases, with 5 bases separating them. CDR3 length: 14 residues. Per the germline V gene, CDR1 is ENHRY and CDR2 is SYGVKD. CDR3 coding DNA: TGTGCCATCAGTGAGTCACAGGTGAACACTGAAGCTTTCTTT. Protein: CAISESQVNTEAFF.

This clonotype was seen a handful of times. The V call is TRBV7-3, the J call TRBJ2-3; TRBD1 might be the D (6 bases). The CDR3 covers 14 residues. Per germline, CDR1 SGHTA and CDR2 FQGTGA. V lost 4 bases and J 2 bases, leaving 10 bases between the germline ends. CDR3 sequence reads: CASSSGHHTDTQYF. The CDR3 DNA reads as TGTGCCAGCAGCTCGGGACACCACACAGATACGCAGTATTTT.

This clonotype came up a few times. The chain is built from TRBV5-6 and TRBJ1-1; D is perhaps TRBD1 (5 bases). Germline CDR1 SGHDT, CDR2 YYEEEE. V was cut by 3 bases and J by 6 bases, with 12 bases left in between. The length of the CDR3 is 13 residues. DNA for the CDR3: TGTGCCAGCAGCTGGAAACGGGACGCTGAAGCTTTCTTT. Translating gives CASSWKRDAEAFF.

In its sample, this clonotype was seen a few times. CDR3 nucleotides: TGTGCCAGCAGTTACTCCAGGACGGGATCCTCCTACGAGCAGTACTTC. It is translated as CASSYSRTGSSYEQYF. The chain employs TRBV6-2 or TRBV6-3 and TRBJ2-7; tentative D call: TRBD2 (5 bases). The CDR3 loop spans 16 amino acids. Trimming shortened V by 0 bases and J by 0 bases, and 12 bases separated the two germline ends. The germline CDR1 and CDR2 sequences are MNHEY and SVGEGT.

This chain connects TRBV7-3 to TRBJ2-1, with D possibly matching TRBD2 (5 bases). The V gene lost 3 bases and the J gene lost 5 bases, with 14 bases spanning the gap. Per germline, CDR1 SGHTA and CDR2 FQGTGA. The CDR3 covers 15 residues. This CDR3 reads CASSLYRAEDNEQFF. CDR3 sequence (DNA): TGTGCCAGCAGCTTGTATAGGGCGGAGGACAATGAGCAGTTCTTC.

In this sample, this clonotype turned up a few times. V gene TRBV7-9 combines with J gene TRBJ2-1, with D uncertain. The CDR3 is 17 amino acids. Germline V gene sequence: CDR1 SEHNR, CDR2 FQNEAQ (reference sequence). Deletions cut 0 bases from V and 0 bases from J, with 12 bases between. The CDR3: CASSLAGWRSSYNEQFF. The CDR3 DNA reads TGTGCCAGCAGCTTAGCGGGGTGGCGTTCCTCCTACAATGAGCAGTTCTTC. The full variable domain, with the rest looked up from reference TRBV7-9 and TRBJ2-1, is DTGVSQNPRHKITKRGQNVTFRCDPISEHNRLYWYRQTLGQGPEFLTYFQNEAQLEKSRLLSDRFSAERPKGSFSTLEIQRTEQGDSAMYLCASSLAGWRSSYNEQFFGPGTRLTVL.

This clonotype was recorded a few times. In DNA, the CDR3 is TGTGCCAGCAGACATACTCAGCCCTACAATGAGCAGTTCTTC. It specifies CASRHTQPYNEQFF. The chain combines TRBV7-2 with TRBJ2-1; D uncertain. This CDR3 region has 14 residues. Germline V gives CDR1 SGHTA, CDR2 FQGNSA. V was shortened by 6 bases and J by 2 bases, with 11 bases between the two germline ends.

The rearrangement uses TRBV28 and TRBJ2-1, with a tentative D call TRBD1 (5 bases). Germline CDR1 and CDR2: MDHEN and SYDVKM. V shed 6 bases and J shed 4 bases, with 22 bases lying between them. The CDR3 has 17 residues. CDR3 in amino acids: CASSFRSTANLYNEQFF. In DNA form, the CDR3 reads TGTGCCAGCAGCTTCAGATCGACAGCTAACCTTTACAATGAGCAGTTCTTC.

This sequence joins TRBV18 and TRBJ2-3; TRBD2 agrees at 14 bases. The germline gives CDR1 KGHSH, CDR2 LQKENI. Trimming at V came to 3 bases and at J to 1 base, leaving 12 bases not matched to a gene. This CDR3 has 20 amino acids. CDR3: CASSPSGTSGSIPGTDTQYF. The CDR3 region has the DNA TGTGCCAGCTCACCTTCCGGGACTAGCGGGAGTATTCCTGGCACAGATACGCAGTATTTT. The full variable domain, its missing parts supplied by reference TRBV18 and TRBJ2-3, is NAGVMQNPRHLVRRRGQEARLRCSPMKGHSHVYWYRQLPEEGLKFMVYLQKENIIDESGMPKERFSAEFPKEGPSILRIQQVVRGDSAAYFCASSPSGTSGSIPGTDTQYFGPGTRLTVL.

The chain employs TRBV10-3 and TRBJ2-5, with a tentative D call TRBD2 (5 bases). Trimming stripped 4 bases from V and 5 bases from J, with 8 bases between. Germline CDR1 and CDR2: ENHRY and SYGVKD. The CDR3 sequence is 12 residues long. This CDR3 reads CAISAGEETQYF. The DNA of the CDR3 is TGTGCCATCAGTGCTGGGGAGGAGACCCAGTACTTC.

The table lists this clonotype with a few counts. The CDR3 is CASSQGRDMEQFF. CDR3 nucleotide sequence: TGCGCCAGCAGCCAAGGGCGGGACATGGAGCAGTTCTTC. The chain combines TRBV4-3 with TRBJ2-1; D possibly matches TRBD1 or TRBD2 (6 bases each). Germline CDR1 and CDR2: LGHNA and YSLEER. The V and J ends lost 1 base and 10 bases respectively, with 11 bases between them. The CDR3 length is 13 residues.

The chain combines TRBV29-1 with TRBJ2-2; TRBD2 aligns across 8 bases. Germline values: CDR1 SQVTM, CDR2 ANQGSEA. CDR3 length equals 15 residues. The V and J ends lost 7 bases and 4 bases, in that order; junction bases with no gene match: 11. CDR3 sequence: CSAPGGGPGTGELFF. For the CDR3, the DNA is TGCAGCGCCCCGGGAGGGGGGCCGGGCACCGGGGAGCTGTTTTTT.

This clonotype occurred a few times. This rearrangement joins TRBV20-1 to TRBJ2-2; D call uncertain. The CDR3 spans 15 residues. The germline CDR1 and CDR2 sequences are DFQATT and SNEGSKA (reference sequence). V lost 0 bases and J 6 bases, leaving 14 bases between the germline ends. The CDR3 DNA sequence: TGCAGTGCTAGAGATCTGTCTGGGGTACCCGGGGAGCTGTTTTTT. It translates to CSARDLSGVPGELFF.